Listed below are T cell receptor beta chains from one sample, sequenced in a study of blood T cell repertoires in COVID-19. Profiling relied on immunoSEQ multiplex PCR, and the TCRdb table lists in-frame clones only, not all of them. This repertoire shows 250,000 to 350,000 clones, roughly 80% found once; its top ten account for about 1.5%. The sequencing input was peripheral blood. These receptors came from a human donor with COVID-19, enrolled during active disease. The donor label of this sample is uncertain. The CDR3 runs from the conserved cysteine through the conserved F or W. D genes are given only for firm matches. Only some rows state a clone size, as once, few, many or a class for expanded clones.

d_gene,v_gene,j_gene,abundance,CDR3nt,CDR3aa
-,TRBV7-2,TRBJ2-5,-,TGTGCCAGCAGCTTAGGGCCAGTTGCGGGGCAGGGGACCCAGTACTTC,CASSLGPVAGQGTQYF
-,TRBV30,TRBJ1-3,-,TGTGCCTGGAGTCGGACACCTCGCTCTGGAAACACCATATATTTT,CAWSRTPRSGNTIYF
TRBD1,TRBV9,TRBJ2-7,-,TGTGCCAGCAGCGAGGGGCCGGGACAGCCCTACGAGCAGTACTTC,CASSEGPGQPYEQYF
TRBD1,TRBV29-1,TRBJ2-2,-,TGCAGCGTCCGTGGGACAGGGGCTGTCACCGGGGAGCTGTTTTTT,CSVRGTGAVTGELFF
TRBD2,TRBV4-1,TRBJ2-2,-,TGCGCCAGCAGCCAAGTCATCGCTAGCGGGAGAGGAAGGGACACCGGGGAGCTGTTTTTT,CASSQVIASGRGRDTGELFF
TRBD1,TRBV30,TRBJ2-6,-,TGTGCCTGGCATAGGACAGGGAGCTCTGGGGCCAACGTCCTGACTTTC,CAWHRTGSSGANVLTF
TRBD2,TRBV28,TRBJ2-7,once,TGTGCCAGCAGTTTGCCGGGGACTAGCTTCGACGAGCAGTACTTC,CASSLPGTSFDEQYF
TRBD1,TRBV6-5,TRBJ2-1,-,TGTGCCAGCAGGACGGGACAGGACTACAATGAGCAGTTCTTC,CASRTGQDYNEQFF
TRBD1,TRBV11-2,TRBJ1-3,few,TGTGCCAGCAGCTTAGTTGGGGACAGCTCTGGAAACACCATATATTTT,CASSLVGDSSGNTIYF
-,TRBV9,TRBJ1-4,-,TGTGCCAGCAGCCCCCTATCTTCTAATGAAAAACTGTTTTTT,CASSPLSSNEKLFF